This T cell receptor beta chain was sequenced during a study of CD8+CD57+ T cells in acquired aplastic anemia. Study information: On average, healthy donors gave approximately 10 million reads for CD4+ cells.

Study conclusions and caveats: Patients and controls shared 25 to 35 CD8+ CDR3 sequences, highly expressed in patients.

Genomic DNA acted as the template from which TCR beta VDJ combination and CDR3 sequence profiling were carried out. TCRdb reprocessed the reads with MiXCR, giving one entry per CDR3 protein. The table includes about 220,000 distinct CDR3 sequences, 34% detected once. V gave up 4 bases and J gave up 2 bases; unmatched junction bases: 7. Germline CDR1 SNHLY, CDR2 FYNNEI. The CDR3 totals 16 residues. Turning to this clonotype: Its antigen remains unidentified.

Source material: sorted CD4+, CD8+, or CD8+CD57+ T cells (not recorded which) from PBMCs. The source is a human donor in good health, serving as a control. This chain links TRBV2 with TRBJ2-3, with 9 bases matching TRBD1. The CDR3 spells CASSGPDRGYTDTQYF. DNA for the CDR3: TGTGCCAGCAGTGGACCGGACAGGGGCTACACAGATACGCAGTATTTT.